These T cell receptor beta chains were read from a single sample in a study of T cells in Graves' hyperthyroidism and ophthalmopathy. MiXCR, run by TCRdb on the multiplex PCR reads, gives a single entry per CDR3 protein. The sample has about 360,000 distinct CDR3 sequences; about 13% are singletons. The sample was blood. The origin of the receptors is a woman aged 18-35 years with Graves' hyperthyroidism. CDR3s include the opening cysteine and the closing phenylalanine or tryptophan. A D gene is named only where the DNA matches it firmly. Size values are once, few and many counts, or a class for expanded clones, and some rows have none.

V	J	size	D	DNA	CDR3
TRBV20-1	TRBJ1-2	many	TRBD1	TGCAGTGCTGGCCCTCGAGGGGGCCTCTATGGCTACACCTTC	CSAGPRGGLYGYTF
TRBV20-1	TRBJ2-1	many	.	TGCAGTGCTCCCAACGGGGGAGGTTCTTGGGATGAGCAGTTCTTC	CSAPNGGGSWDEQFF
TRBV27	TRBJ2-1	many	.	TGTGCCAGCAGTTCCTCCGTGGCTAATGAGCAGTTCTTC	CASSSSVANEQFF
TRBV14	TRBJ2-1	few	TRBD2	TGTGCCAGCAGCCAACGTCTAGCGGGAGCGAAGAATGAGCAGTTCTTC	CASSQRLAGAKNEQFF
TRBV6-1	TRBJ2-7	few	.	TGTGCCGTCTCACTCTACGAGCAGTACTTC	CAVSLYEQYF
TRBV12-3/TRBV12-4	TRBJ1-1	many	TRBD1	TGTGCCAGCAGTATTGACAGGGCCCTTGAAGCTTTCTTT	CASSIDRALEAFF
TRBV28	TRBJ1-4	many	.	TGTGCCAGCAGGATGGGGCCTGGGGGTGAAAAACTGTTTTTT	CASRMGPGGEKLFF
TRBV6-1	TRBJ2-7	.	.	TGTGCCAGCAGTGACGGACAGACAGCCTACGAGCAGTACTTC	CASSDGQTAYEQYF
TRBV2	TRBJ2-1	many	.	TGTGCCAGCAGTCAGGAGAGGAGTGAGCAGTTCTTC	CASSQERSEQFF
TRBV20-1	TRBJ2-7	few	TRBD2	TGCAGTGCTAGAGATAAAAGGGTGGAGACTAGCGGATACGAGCAGTACTTC	CSARDKRVETSGYEQYF
TRBV10-3	TRBJ2-2	.	TRBD2	TGTGCCATCAGGCCCAGCGGGGGGGCGACCGGGGAGCTGTTTTTT	CAIRPSGGATGELFF
TRBV10-3	TRBJ2-2	.	TRBD2	TGTGCCATCAGTGAAAGGCTAGCGGGGGGCCCTGGGGAGCTGTTTTTT	CAISERLAGGPGELFF
TRBV19	TRBJ1-5	.	.	TGTGCCAGTAGTATAGGGGGCAGGTTTAGCAATCAGCCCCAGCATTTT	CASSIGGRFSNQPQHF
TRBV30	TRBJ1-2	many	.	TGTGCCTGGAGTGGGGTTGATCATGGCTACACCTTC	CAWSGVDHGYTF
TRBV14	TRBJ2-7	many	.	TGTGCCAGCAGCCAGGGGTACGGGGACGAGCAGTACTTC	CASSQGYGDEQYF
TRBV3-1	TRBJ2-3	many	.	TGTGCCAGCTCCACTCACAGAGATACGCAGTATTTT	CASSTHRDTQYF
TRBV5-1	TRBJ2-1	few	TRBD2	TGCGCCAGCAGCTTGGGGGTACCAGCGGGAGGTATAGGGTCCTACAATGAGCAGTTCTTC	CASSLGVPAGGIGSYNEQFF
TRBV2	TRBJ2-3	many	TRBD2	TGTGCCAGCGGCGGGACTAGCGCAAGATCGGGTACGCAGTATTTT	CASGGTSARSGTQYF
TRBV18	TRBJ2-1	many	.	TGTGCCAGCTCACCAGGGGCTACACAGAACAATGAGCAGTTCTTC	CASSPGATQNNEQFF
TRBV18	TRBJ2-7	many	TRBD2	TGTGCCAGCTCCATTGGATTGCGGGGGGACTACGAGCAGTACTTC	CASSIGLRGDYEQYF
TRBV25-1	TRBJ2-1	few	.	TGTGCCAGCACCGAAGGGAGAGTCGACAATGAGCAGTTCTTC	CASTEGRVDNEQFF
TRBV19	TRBJ1-1	.	TRBD1	TGTGCCAGCGGGAGGGGGACAGTGAACACTGAAGCTTTCTTT	CASGRGTVNTEAFF
TRBV6-2/TRBV6-3	TRBJ2-3	many	TRBD1	TGTGCCAGCAGTCGGACAGGAGCTACAGATACGCAGTATTTT	CASSRTGATDTQYF
TRBV10-3	TRBJ2-7	.	TRBD1	TGTGCCATCAGTGACGCAGGGACAGATAAATACGAGCAGTACTTC	CAISDAGTDKYEQYF
TRBV5-8	TRBJ1-4	few	.	TGTGCCAGCAGCCACGACAGCCAGAATGAAAAACTGTTTTTT	CASSHDSQNEKLFF
TRBV29-1	TRBJ2-2	many	TRBD2	TGCAGCGTCTCGGCGCTAGCGGAGACCGCGAACACCGGGGAGCTGTTTTTT	CSVSALAETANTGELFF
TRBV6-1	TRBJ1-1	many	TRBD1	TGTGCCAGCAGATGGGGACAGGGGAACACTGAAGCTTTCTTT	CASRWGQGNTEAFF